Listed below are T cell receptor beta chains from one sample, sequenced in a study of neoadjuvant anti-PD-1 for oral cavity cancer. Sequenced by immunoSEQ multiplex PCR; TCRdb stores in-frame clones only, minus some. This table has roughly 12,000 clones, less than 70% appearing once. The starting material was tumor tissue, obtained before nivolumab (anti-PD-1) treatment. The source of these receptors is a person aged 35-79 years with oral cavity squamous cell carcinoma. Both conserved end residues are part of each CDR3. The D gene is left open where the match is weak. Clone size, where shown, is once, few, many, or a class for clones that have expanded.

J: TRBJ1-1
size: NA
D: NA
V: TRBV4-1
CDR3: CASSQAETEEDTEAFF
DNA: TGCGCCAGCAGCCAGGCCGAGACAGAGGAGGACACTGAAGCTTTCTTT

J: TRBJ1-2
size: few
D: NA
V: TRBV4-1
CDR3: CASSQEVGALDYGYTF
DNA: TGCGCCAGCAGCCAAGAGGTGGGGGCCTTGGATTATGGCTACACCTTC

J: TRBJ2-5
size: NA
D: TRBD2
V: TRBV6-5
CDR3: CASTTGTSRETQYF
DNA: TGTGCCAGCACCACCGGGACTAGCCGCGAGACCCAGTACTTC

J: TRBJ2-5
size: NA
D: TRBD2
V: TRBV28
CDR3: CASSLDKAGAWGTQYF
DNA: TGTGCCAGCAGTTTAGATAAAGCGGGAGCGTGGGGGACCCAGTACTTC

J: TRBJ2-7
size: NA
D: NA
V: TRBV7-9
CDR3: CASSLRPYEQYF
DNA: TGTGCCAGCAGCTTACGTCCCTACGAGCAGTACTTC

J: TRBJ2-7
size: NA
D: TRBD2
V: TRBV7-6
CDR3: CASSLGSGVSGSARDEQYF
DNA: TGTGCCAGCAGCTTAGGGTCCGGGGTTAGCGGGAGCGCCCGGGACGAGCAGTACTTC

J: TRBJ2-3
size: NA
D: NA
V: TRBV5-1
CDR3: CASLPDRNTDTQYF
DNA: TGCGCCAGCCTACCCGACAGGAACACAGATACGCAGTATTTT

J: TRBJ2-5
size: NA
D: NA
V: TRBV5-1
CDR3: CASSSGEGLGTQYF
DNA: TGCGCCAGCAGCTCCGGTGAGGGGCTGGGGACCCAGTACTTC

J: TRBJ2-3
size: NA
D: TRBD2
V: TRBV18
CDR3: CASSPLRGEDTQYF
DNA: TGTGCCAGCTCACCACTCCGGGGGGAGGATACGCAGTATTTT

J: TRBJ2-5
size: NA
D: NA
V: TRBV20-1
CDR3: CSASDRETQYF
DNA: TGCAGTGCTAGCGATCGGGAGACCCAGTACTTC

J: TRBJ1-1
size: once
D: NA
V: TRBV10-3
CDR3: CAISEGTFGMMAAFF
DNA: TGTGCCATCAGTGAGGGGACATTTGGAATGATGGCGGCTTTCTTT

J: TRBJ2-6
size: NA
D: NA
V: TRBV19
CDR3: CATRLGGGDRSGANVLTF
DNA: TGTGCCACCCGGTTGGGGGGGGGCGACAGGTCTGGGGCCAACGTCCTGACTTTC

J: TRBJ2-6
size: NA
D: NA
V: TRBV18
CDR3: CASSPPVVSSGANVLTF
DNA: TGTGCCAGCTCACCACCGGTGGTTTCCTCTGGGGCCAACGTCCTGACTTTC

J: TRBJ2-7
size: NA
D: TRBD2
V: TRBV15
CDR3: CATSRNPSGGNEQYF
DNA: TGTGCCACCAGCAGAAATCCCTCGGGAGGGAACGAGCAGTACTTC

J: TRBJ2-1
size: NA
D: NA
V: TRBV20-1
CDR3: CAGGSGDEQFF
DNA: TGCGCCGGCGGGTCAGGGGATGAGCAGTTCTTC

J: TRBJ2-1
size: NA
D: TRBD1
V: TRBV27
CDR3: CASSFYDRGNSNEQFF
DNA: TGTGCCAGCAGTTTTTATGACAGGGGAAATTCCAATGAGCAGTTCTTC

J: TRBJ1-4
size: medium-sized
D: TRBD1
V: TRBV7-8
CDR3: CASSSRQGWNEKLFF
DNA: TGTGCCAGCAGCTCTCGACAGGGGTGGAATGAAAAACTGTTTTTT

J: TRBJ2-7
size: NA
D: NA
V: TRBV11-2
CDR3: CASSLVLGVLSYEQYF
DNA: TGTGCCAGCAGCTTAGTTTTGGGGGTTTTGTCCTACGAGCAGTACTTC

J: TRBJ2-1
size: NA
D: NA
V: TRBV5-4
CDR3: CASSSTLFEQFF
DNA: TGTGCCAGCAGCTCGACTCTTTTTGAGCAGTTCTTC

J: TRBJ2-7
size: NA
D: NA
V: TRBV7-8
CDR3: CASSPGAYEQYF
DNA: TGTGCCAGCAGCCCGGGGGCCTACGAGCAGTACTTC

J: TRBJ2-3
size: NA
D: NA
V: TRBV10-3
CDR3: CAISPKGYTDTQYF
DNA: TGTGCCATCAGTCCAAAAGGTTACACAGATACGCAGTATTTT

J: TRBJ2-7
size: NA
D: TRBD2
V: TRBV30
CDR3: CAFSGLAGNMRQYF
DNA: TGTGCCTTTTCCGGACTAGCGGGAAATATGAGGCAGTACTTC

J: TRBJ1-5
size: NA
D: NA
V: TRBV6-5
CDR3: CASSPQGNQPQHF
DNA: TGTGCCAGCAGTCCTCAGGGAAATCAGCCCCAGCATTTT

J: TRBJ2-4
size: NA
D: NA
V: TRBV28
CDR3: CASGWGKNIQYF
DNA: TGTGCCAGCGGGTGGGGGAAAAACATTCAGTACTTC

J: TRBJ2-3
size: medium-sized
D: NA
V: TRBV9
CDR3: CASSGGSGTDTQYF
DNA: TGTGCCAGCAGCGGGGGGAGTGGCACAGATACGCAGTATTTT

J: TRBJ2-7
size: NA
D: NA
V: TRBV7-8
CDR3: CASSPESGTPKQYF
DNA: TGTGCCAGCAGCCCTGAGTCCGGGACTCCTAAGCAGTACTTC

J: TRBJ2-4
size: NA
D: TRBD2
V: TRBV19
CDR3: CASSPWTSGRDLAKNIQYF
DNA: TGTGCCAGTAGTCCATGGACTAGCGGGAGGGACTTAGCCAAAAACATTCAGTACTTC

J: TRBJ2-1
size: NA
D: NA
V: TRBV6-4
CDR3: CAKTERYNEQFF
DNA: TGTGCCAAGACCGAGCGGTACAATGAGCAGTTCTTC

J: TRBJ2-7
size: NA
D: NA
V: TRBV18
CDR3: CASSPLQQGYEQYF
DNA: TGTGCCAGCTCACCACTGCAACAGGGTTACGAGCAGTACTTC

J: TRBJ2-3
size: NA
D: TRBD1
V: TRBV28
CDR3: CASSPTGGADTQYF
DNA: TGTGCCAGCAGCCCCACAGGGGGCGCAGATACGCAGTATTTT

J: TRBJ2-4
size: NA
D: TRBD1
V: TRBV30
CDR3: CAFQGRGKKNIQYF
DNA: TGTGCCTTCCAGGGCAGGGGGAAGAAAAACATTCAGTACTTC

J: TRBJ2-3
size: once
D: TRBD2
V: TRBV18
CDR3: CASSVGLAGSDTQYF
DNA: TGTGCCAGCTCAGTTGGACTAGCGGGCTCAGATACGCAGTATTTT

J: TRBJ2-5
size: NA
D: NA
V: TRBV7-6
CDR3: CASSLGAGQYF
DNA: TGTGCCAGCAGCTTAGGGGCGGGCCAGTACTTC

J: TRBJ1-2
size: few
D: NA
V: TRBV6-5
CDR3: CASSFEIGTYGYTF
DNA: TGTGCCAGCAGTTTTGAGATTGGGACCTATGGCTACACCTTC

J: TRBJ1-1
size: NA
D: NA
V: TRBV7-2
CDR3: CASSLADTLNTEAFF
DNA: TGTGCCAGCAGCTTAGCGGACACCTTGAACACTGAAGCTTTCTTT

J: TRBJ2-7
size: NA
D: NA
V: TRBV6-1
CDR3: CASSARTHSYEQYF
DNA: TGTGCCAGCAGTGCTAGGACGCACTCCTACGAGCAGTACTTC

J: TRBJ1-1
size: NA
D: NA
V: TRBV28
CDR3: CASSWGVNTEAFF
DNA: TGTGCCAGCAGTTGGGGCGTGAACACTGAAGCTTTCTTT

J: TRBJ2-2
size: NA
D: NA
V: TRBV4-1
CDR3: CASSQNTGELFF
DNA: TGCGCCAGCAGCCAAAACACCGGGGAGCTGTTTTTT

J: TRBJ1-1
size: few
D: NA
V: TRBV27
CDR3: CASSPALGSEAFF
DNA: TGTGCCAGCAGTCCCGCGTTGGGGTCGGAAGCTTTCTTT

J: TRBJ2-1
size: NA
D: NA
V: TRBV29-1
CDR3: CSVPASTREQFF
DNA: TGCAGCGTTCCCGCATCTACTAGGGAGCAGTTCTTC

J: TRBJ2-1
size: NA
D: TRBD2
V: TRBV29-1
CDR3: CSVLGGSGMPTYEQFF
DNA: TGCAGCGTTCTAGGAGGTAGCGGGATGCCGACATATGAGCAGTTCTTC

J: TRBJ2-5
size: NA
D: NA
V: TRBV7-6
CDR3: CASSFLPQETQYF
DNA: TGTGCCAGCAGCTTTCTACCTCAAGAGACCCAGTACTTC

J: TRBJ1-5
size: NA
D: TRBD1
V: TRBV6-5
CDR3: CASSPAGGDQPQHF
DNA: TGTGCCAGCAGTCCCGCAGGGGGGGATCAGCCCCAGCATTTT

J: TRBJ2-1
size: few
D: TRBD2
V: TRBV10-3
CDR3: CAISEREDEQFF
DNA: TGTGCCATCAGTGAACGGGAGGATGAGCAGTTCTTC

J: TRBJ2-3
size: NA
D: TRBD1
V: TRBV2
CDR3: CASTRTGVVDTQYF
DNA: TGTGCCAGCACCCGGACAGGGGTGGTAGATACGCAGTATTTT

J: TRBJ2-7
size: once
D: NA
V: TRBV5-1
CDR3: CASSLDIGEQYF
DNA: TGCGCCAGCAGCCTAGACATTGGCGAGCAGTACTTC

J: TRBJ2-1
size: NA
D: TRBD2
V: TRBV6-5
CDR3: CASSPSGSSYNEQFF
DNA: TGTGCCAGCAGTCCTAGCGGGAGCTCCTACAATGAGCAGTTCTTC

J: TRBJ2-5
size: few
D: TRBD2
V: TRBV10-3
CDR3: CAISGEPTGTSGRAPQETQYF
DNA: TGTGCCATCAGTGGAGAACCCACGGGGACTAGCGGGAGGGCCCCCCAAGAGACCCAGTACTTC